This TCR beta chain emerged from a study of T cell responses to AZD1222 COVID-19 vaccine. Findings of the study overall: It should be noted that donors were predominantly white British and more often female, and clonal diversity was possibly underestimated. Repertoire sampling occurred only after the peak T cell response.

About this clone itself: Its antigen is currently unknown.

This CDR3 has 15 residues. Germline CDR1 reads LNHDA; CDR2 reads SQIVND (reference sequence). V shed 5 bases and J 7 bases; nucleotides not matched to a gene: 8. Sequencing was performed with immunoSEQ multiplex PCR; in TCRdb, only in-frame clones are kept and a portion is missing. The table includes roughly 140,000 clones, around 87% detected once. The sequence derives from an adult in good health. Sequenced here: peripheral blood, sampled on day 0 of AZD1222 vaccination. The V call is TRBV19, the J call TRBJ1-6; 7 bases match TRBD1. In DNA form, the CDR3 reads TGTGCCAGTAGTCCTACAGGGGACTCGAATTCACCCCTCCACTTT. Translation: CASSPTGDSNSPLHF.